A selection of T cell receptor beta chains follows, all from one sample in a study of T cells after yellow fever vaccination. MiXCR, run by TCRdb on the 5' RACE reads, gives a single entry per CDR3 protein. This repertoire shows about 630,000 distinct CDR3 sequences, roughly an eighth found once; its top ten account for 14% to 15%. Sequenced here: PBMCs, sampled on the day of the yellow fever booster vaccination. These receptors originate from a man aged 30-40 years who received the YFV17D yellow fever vaccine. The CDR3 runs from the conserved cysteine through the conserved F or W. D genes are given only for firm matches. The size entry is marked missing in some rows and otherwise reads once, few, many or a size class.

clone_size j_call d_call v_call cdr3_aa cdr3_nt
few TRBJ2-3 TRBD2 TRBV20-1 CSASGLAGTSDTQYF TGCAGTGCTAGTGGACTAGCGGGAACTTCAGATACGCAGTATTTT
many TRBJ1-1 - TRBV5-5 CASSRDPGLTEAFF TGTGCCAGCAGTCGAGACCCAGGGCTTACTGAAGCTTTCTTT
few TRBJ2-3 - TRBV5-6 CASSGPLVREDFSSTDTQYF TGTGCCAGCAGCGGTCCCCTAGTGAGGGAGGATTTCTCTAGCACAGATACGCAGTATTTT
- TRBJ1-4 - TRBV18 CASSPLLLDGDEKLFF TGTGCCAGCTCACCACTGCTTTTGGACGGGGATGAAAAACTGTTTTTT
- TRBJ2-1 - TRBV19 CASSIVAGTGYNEQFF TGTGCCAGTAGTATAGTTGCCGGGACTGGCTACAATGAGCAGTTCTTC
- TRBJ2-1 - TRBV5-4 CASSLGKPAGQSRNEQFF TGTGCCAGCAGCTTGGGTAAGCCCGCAGGACAGTCAAGGAATGAGCAGTTCTTC
few TRBJ1-4 - TRBV29-1 CSVEHGADEKLFF TGCAGCGTGGAACATGGGGCGGATGAAAAACTGTTTTTT
- TRBJ2-4 TRBD2 TRBV18 CASSPVAGGRNIQYF TGTGCCAGCTCACCAGTAGCGGGAGGCCGAAACATTCAGTACTTC
few TRBJ2-5 TRBD2 TRBV2 CASCVGTSGRETQYF TGTGCCAGCTGTGTTGGGACTAGCGGGAGAGAGACCCAGTACTTC
many TRBJ2-2 - TRBV10-1 CASSESSPGELFF TGCGCCAGCAGTGAGTCGAGCCCCGGGGAGCTGTTTTTT
few TRBJ2-1 - TRBV9 CASSVDSVSDSYNEQFF TGTGCCAGCAGCGTAGATAGCGTTTCGGACTCCTACAATGAGCAGTTCTTC
few TRBJ2-7 TRBD2 TRBV7-2 CASSLALAGPREQYF TGTGCCAGCAGCTTAGCCTTAGCGGGTCCGAGGGAGCAGTACTTC
- TRBJ2-1 - TRBV15 CATSTGQGSYNEQFF TGTGCCACCAGCACCGGCCAGGGGTCCTACAATGAGCAGTTCTTC
many TRBJ2-5 - TRBV20-1 CSAPRREQETQYF TGCAGTGCCCCCCGGCGAGAACAAGAGACCCAGTACTTC
- TRBJ1-6 - TRBV7-6 CASSSLTNSPLHF TGTGCCAGCAGCTCCCTGACTAATTCACCCCTCCACTTT
- TRBJ2-3 - TRBV20-1 CSARDRRDTQYF TGCAGTGCTAGAGATCGGCGGGATACGCAGTATTTT
- TRBJ2-5 - TRBV7-2 CASSVAKQETQYF TGTGCCAGCAGCGTAGCCAAGCAAGAGACCCAGTACTTC
- TRBJ1-2 - TRBV6-5 CASSYSSRGVANYGYTF TGTGCCAGCAGTTACTCGTCCCGGGGGGTCGCTAACTATGGCTACACCTTC
- TRBJ2-1 - TRBV7-2 CASSAPGRNNEQFF TGTGCCAGCAGCGCCCCAGGGCGGAACAATGAGCAGTTCTTC
few TRBJ2-3 - TRBV30 CAWSVRESSNTQYF TGTGCCTGGAGTGTCCGGGAGTCCTCTAATACGCAGTATTTT
- TRBJ2-3 TRBD2 TRBV20-1 CCASRLAGGYIDTQYF TGCTGTGCTAGCCGACTAGCGGGAGGGTATATTGATACGCAGTATTTT
- TRBJ2-7 - TRBV10-3 CAISDVREQYF TGTGCCATCAGTGACGTGCGCGAGCAGTACTTC
few TRBJ2-1 TRBD2 TRBV5-1 CASSLWGSGNNEQFF TGCGCCAGCAGCTTGTGGGGTAGCGGGAACAATGAGCAGTTCTTC
few TRBJ2-5 - TRBV20-1 CSARGLRETQYF TGCAGTGCTAGGGGATTGAGGGAGACCCAGTACTTC
- TRBJ1-6 - TRBV24-1 CATSAGDGPNSPLHF TGTGCCACCAGTGCCGGGGACGGGCCTAATTCACCCCTCCACTTT
few TRBJ2-1 - TRBV12-3/TRBV12-4 CASSLGKGLLHNEQFF TGTGCCAGCAGTTTAGGGAAGGGACTTCTACACAATGAGCAGTTCTTC
many TRBJ2-7 - TRBV18 CASSGGFSPYEQYF TGTGCCAGCTCCGGGGGCTTCTCCCCCTACGAGCAGTACTTC
few TRBJ1-5 - TRBV5-1 CASSESGGNQPQHF TGCGCCAGCAGCGAGTCGGGGGGCAATCAGCCCCAGCATTTT
many TRBJ1-5 - TRBV20-1 CSAPGSGNQPQHF TGCAGTGCCCCGGGGTCTGGGAATCAGCCCCAGCATTTT
- TRBJ2-1 TRBD2 TRBV6-1 CASSRGSHSYNEQFF TGTGCCAGCAGCCGCGGGAGCCACTCCTACAATGAGCAGTTCTTC
many TRBJ2-7 - TRBV7-2 CASSSGRGSYEQYF TGTGCCAGCAGCTCGGGACGGGGCTCCTACGAGCAGTACTTC
- TRBJ2-2 TRBD2 TRBV7-2 CASSIAGLNTGELFF TGTGCCAGCAGCATAGCGGGACTGAACACCGGGGAGCTGTTTTTT
- TRBJ1-2 TRBD1 TRBV20-1 CSARRNLQGNYGYTF TGCAGTGCTAGGCGGAACCTACAGGGGAACTATGGCTACACCTTC
- TRBJ2-7 TRBD1 TRBV27 CASSGGDRSAYEQYF TGTGCCAGCAGCGGTGGGGACAGGTCAGCCTACGAGCAGTACTTC
- TRBJ2-1 TRBD2 TRBV20-1 CSARDSGRSYNEQFF TGCAGTGCTAGAGACAGCGGGAGGTCCTACAATGAGCAGTTCTTC
- TRBJ2-7 TRBD1 TRBV7-2 CASSLEVGTAYEQYF TGTGCCAGCAGCTTAGAAGTAGGGACAGCCTACGAGCAGTACTTC
few TRBJ2-1 TRBD2 TRBV3-1 CASSQTSGHYNEQFF TGTGCCAGCAGCCAAACTAGCGGACACTACAATGAGCAGTTCTTC
few TRBJ2-5 - TRBV20-1 CSARAGETQYF TGCAGTGCTAGAGCAGGAGAGACCCAGTACTTC
- TRBJ2-1 TRBD2 TRBV12-5 CASGLPGLVDEQFF TGTGCTAGTGGTTTGCCGGGACTAGTGGATGAGCAGTTCTTC
few TRBJ1-5 TRBD1 TRBV19 CASSLAGTANQPQHF TGTGCCAGTAGCCTAGCCGGGACAGCAAATCAGCCCCAGCATTTT